The present entry profiles one T cell receptor (beta chain) with its context. The antigen is undetermined. The entry originates in a study of T cell responses to AZD1222 COVID-19 vaccine. Study conclusions and caveats: Reportedly, nearly half the spike-specific TCRs target unmutated variant regions. Among the donors, most were white British and more were female, and clonal diversity was possibly underestimated.

Germline V gives CDR1 MDHEN, CDR2 SYDVKM. The CDR3 totals 16 residues. The ends lost 7 bases at V and 5 bases at J; junction bases unmatched: 8. The assay was immunoSEQ multiplex PCR, and TCRdb's table has in-frame clones only and misses some. The sample records 180,000 or so clones, about 93% being singletons. This clonotype was obtained from an adult in good health. The chain couples TRBV28 to TRBJ2-2, with 12 bases matching TRBD1. Sequences were derived from peripheral blood, sampled on day 0 of AZD1222 vaccination. CDR3 protein: CASIFGTGGATGELFF. In DNA, the CDR3 is TGTGCCAGCATTTTTGGGACAGGGGGCGCGACCGGGGAGCTGTTTTTT. The full variable domain, with the rest looked up from reference TRBV28 and TRBJ2-2, is DVKVTQSSRYLVKRTGEKVFLECVQDMDHENMFWYRQDPGLGLRLIYFSYDVKMKEKGDIPEGYSVSREKKERFSLILESASTNQTSMYLCASIFGTGGATGELFFGEGSRLTVL.